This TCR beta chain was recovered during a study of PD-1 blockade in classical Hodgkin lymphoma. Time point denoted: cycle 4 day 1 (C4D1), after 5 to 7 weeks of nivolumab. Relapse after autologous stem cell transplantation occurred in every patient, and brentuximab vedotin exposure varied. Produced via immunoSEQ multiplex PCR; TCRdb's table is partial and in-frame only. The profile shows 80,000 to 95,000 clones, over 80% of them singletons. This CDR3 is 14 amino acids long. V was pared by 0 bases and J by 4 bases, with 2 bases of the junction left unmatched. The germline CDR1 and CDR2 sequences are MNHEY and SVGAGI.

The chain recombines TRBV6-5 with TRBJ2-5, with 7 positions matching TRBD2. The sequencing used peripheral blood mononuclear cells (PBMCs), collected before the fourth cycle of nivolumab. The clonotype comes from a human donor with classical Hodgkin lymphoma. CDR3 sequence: CASSYSGGGETQYF. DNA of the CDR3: TGTGCCAGCAGTTACTCGGGCGGGGGAGAGACCCAGTACTTC.